This T cell receptor beta chain was observed in a study of human T cells and chemical hapten exposure. At the level of the study: Application of 0.01% DPC to the upper back was done by patch test, with a reading at 6 days.

The V gene end was trimmed by 5 bases and the J gene end by 8 bases; junction bases not matched to a gene: 7. Germline V gene lookup returns CDR1 MNHEY and CDR2 SVGEGT. The CDR3 is 14 residues long. TCRdb reprocessed the RACE reads with MiXCR, giving one entry per CDR3 protein. The table shows fewer than 55,000 distinct CDR3 sequences, with 9% to 10% occurring only once. The time point: patch test 3, about 24 weeks after DPC sensitization. Treatment denoted: therapeutic diphenylcyclopropenone sensitization with weekly scalp DPC. The sequence derives from a woman aged 40 to 50 with alopecia areata. Some clones in this sample may be carry-over from other donors' samples. V and J are TRBV6-2 or TRBV6-3 and TRBJ2-2; 8 nucleotides align to TRBD1. The sequencing here drew on whole blood, taken in connection with sensitization to the hapten diphenylcyclopropenone (DPC). CDR3 sequence reads: CASSDHRTGGELFF. The DNA of the CDR3 is TGTGCCAGCAGTGACCATCGGACAGGGGGGGAGCTGTTTTTT.